The 14 T cell receptor beta chains below come from one sample, sequenced in a study of spatial heterogeneity in lung cancer. Time point here: sample taken at primary tumor resection. The authors sequenced whole RNA from tumor, nontumor lung or frozen PBMC without sorting. TCRdb reprocessed the 5' RACE reads via MiXCR and lists one record per CDR3 protein. The table records some 52,000 distinct CDR3 sequences, about 7% of them present only once. Sequenced material: PBMCs, taken at surgery. These receptors were taken from a female donor with early-stage non-small cell lung cancer.

Concerning this clonotype: One end of the junction is discordant with germline, which a read error may explain. The V gene is TRBV7-2, the J gene TRBJ2-5, with D perhaps assigned TRBD1 or TRBD2 (5 bases each). In germline, CDR1 is SGHTA, CDR2 FQGNSA. The CDR3 runs to 17 residues. CDR3: CASSGTLSAPYQGTQYF. The DNA for the CDR3 is TGTGCCAGCAGCGGGACCCTTAGCGCTCCGTACCAAGGGACCCAGTACTTC. Full variable domain (rest looked up from reference TRBV7-2 and TRBJ2-5): GAGVSQSPSNKVTEKGKDVELRCDPISGHTALYWYRQSLGQGLEFLIYFQGNSAPDKSGLPSDRFSAERTGGSVSTLTIQRTQQEDSAVYLCASSGTLSAPYQGTQYFGPGTRLLVL.

This clonotype was observed many times. The chain links TRBV2 to TRBJ2-3, with D hard to call. V lost 2 bases to trimming and J lost 4 bases, with 4 bases between them. The CDR3 is 12 residues long. Germline CDR1 and CDR2: SNHLY and FYNNEI. The CDR3 region has the DNA TGTGCCAGCAGTGAATGGGCAGATACGCAGTATTTT. Its protein product is CASSEWADTQYF.

The V call is TRBV18, the J call TRBJ2-1; D perhaps matches TRBD1 (6 bases). Germline values: CDR1 KGHSH, CDR2 LQKENI. V lost 6 bases to trimming and J lost 1 base, with 13 bases between them. CDR3 length equals 15 residues. CDR3 sequence: CASSPRQVSYNEQFF. CDR3 DNA: TGTGCCAGCTCCCCCCGACAGGTTTCCTACAATGAGCAGTTCTTC. The variable domain in full, with the rest retrieved from reference TRBV18 and TRBJ2-1, is NAGVMQNPRHLVRRRGQEARLRCSPMKGHSHVYWYRQLPEEGLKFMVYLQKENIIDESGMPKERFSAEFPKEGPSILRIQQVVRGDSAAYFCASSPRQVSYNEQFFGPGTRLTVL.

The gene calls are TRBV3-1 and TRBJ2-3; TRBD2 might be the D (5 bases). The germline CDR1 and CDR2 sequences are LGHDT and YNNKEL (reference sequence). CDR3 length equals 14 residues. Trimming stripped 4 bases from V and 4 bases from J, with 12 bases between. This CDR3 reads CASSPRTLPDTQYF. The CDR3 DNA follows: TGTGCCAGCAGCCCCAGGACTTTGCCAGATACGCAGTATTTT.

A few counts support this clonotype. The chain combines TRBV25-1 with TRBJ2-2; no clear D gene. From germline, CDR1 is MGHDK and CDR2 SYGVNS. V was cut by 3 bases and J by 3 bases, with 8 bases left in between. The CDR3 has 14 residues. CDR3 sequence: CASSEYGDTGELFF. The CDR3 DNA sequence: TGTGCCAGCAGTGAGTACGGAGACACCGGGGAGCTGTTTTTT.

The CDR3 DNA sequence: TGTGCCAGCAGTGAAGCGTGGGGGGGTCTCGAGCAGTTCTTC. Translated: CASSEAWGGLEQFF. The V call is TRBV6-1, the J call TRBJ2-1, with TRBD2 matching over 7 bases. This CDR3 has 14 residues. J gave up 10 bases and V 0 bases, and 6 bases lay outside the gene matches. Germline V lookup: CDR1 MNHNS, CDR2 SASEGT.

V is TRBV7-2 and J is TRBJ1-3, with D unclear. The CDR3 is 15 amino acids. The germline V gene encodes CDR1 SGHTA and CDR2 FQGNSA. V lost 0 bases to trimming and J lost 0 bases, with 6 bases between them. CDR3 sequence reads: CASSLAGTSGNTIYF. The CDR3 nucleotides are TGTGCCAGCAGCTTAGCCGGCACCTCTGGAAACACCATATATTTT.

The chain links TRBV20-1 to TRBJ1-1; D ambiguous. Germline assignment: CDR1 DFQATT and CDR2 SNEGSKA (reference sequence). V shed 1 base and J shed 0 bases, with 6 bases lying between them. CDR3 length: 13 residues. The CDR3 sequence: CSARAEVNTEAFF. In nucleotides, the CDR3 is TGCAGTGCTAGAGCGGAGGTGAACACTGAAGCTTTCTTT.

This clonotype rates as large (0.1 to 1%). The rearrangement links TRBV4-2 to TRBJ2-1, with a tentative D call TRBD2 (6 bases). Trimming stripped 2 bases from V and 2 bases from J, with 13 bases between. Per the germline V gene, CDR1 is LGHNA and CDR2 is YNFKEQ. The CDR3 contains 16 residues. The CDR3 coding sequence is TGTGCCAGCAGCCAACAGGCGGGGTTCCCCTACAATGAGCAGTTCTTC. Translation: CASSQQAGFPYNEQFF.

This clonotype was picked up many times. The genes are TRBV5-1 and TRBJ1-1; the D gene is possibly TRBD1 (5 bases). The CDR3 loop spans 14 amino acids. CDR1 and CDR2 from the germline V gene are SGHRS and YFSETQ. V lost 0 bases and J 4 bases, leaving 10 bases between the germline ends. CDR3 protein: CASSLGGDGTEAFF. The CDR3, as DNA: TGCGCCAGCAGCTTGGGAGGGGACGGCACTGAAGCTTTCTTT. The complete variable domain, with remaining parts taken from reference TRBV5-1 and TRBJ1-1, reads KAGVTQTPRYLIKTRGQQVTLSCSPISGHRSVSWYQQTPGQGLQFLFEYFSETQRNKGNFPGRFSGRQFSNSRSEMNVSTLELGDSALYLCASSLGGDGTEAFFGQGTRLTVV.

This clonotype was recorded at least ten times. The V call is TRBV2, the J call TRBJ2-3; D is perhaps TRBD1 (5 bases). Trimming stripped 8 bases from V and 8 bases from J, with 11 bases between. The CDR3 has 11 amino acids. CDR1 is SNHLY, CDR2 FYNNEI, per germline. CDR3 residues: CASATQGTQYF. Written as DNA, the CDR3 is TGTGCCAGCGCGACCCAGGGTACGCAGTATTTT. The whole variable domain, filled in from reference TRBV2 and TRBJ2-3, reads EPEVTQTPSHQVTQMGQEVILRCVPISNHLYFYWYRQILGQKVEFLVSFYNNEISEKSEIFDDQFSVERPDGSNFTLKIRSTKLEDSAMYFCASATQGTQYFGPGTRLTVL.

The sample holds many counts of this clonotype. The V and J genes are TRBV6-2 or TRBV6-3 and TRBJ2-7; TRBD2 matches at 8 bases. This CDR3 spans 14 amino acids. Trimming removed 7 bases from V and 7 bases from J; junction bases left unmatched: 12. Germline V gene lookup returns CDR1 MNHEY and CDR2 SVGEGT. The CDR3 sequence is CASKYGGGFVEQYF. The CDR3 DNA reads TGTGCCAGCAAGTACGGGGGGGGCTTTGTGGAGCAGTACTTC.

This clonotype was recorded many times. CDR3 in DNA: TGTGCCAGCAGCAAAAGGCGGGGTTCAATCTCTGGGGCCAACGTCCTGACTTTC. This codes for CASSKRRGSISGANVLTF. This rearrangement joins TRBV6-5 to TRBJ2-6; possible D gene TRBD2, 6 bases. The CDR3 extends over 18 amino acids. CDR1 and CDR2 (germline): MNHEY, SVGAGI. Trimming removed 6 bases at V and 0 bases at J, with 18 bases between.

This clonotype was seen at least ten times. The CDR3: CSAEGQGNSPLHF. The CDR3 region has the DNA TGCAGTGCTGAAGGACAGGGGAATTCACCCCTCCACTTT. The rearrangement joins TRBV20-1 to TRBJ1-6; 9 bases fit TRBD1. From germline, CDR1 is DFQATT and CDR2 SNEGSKA (reference sequence). The length of the CDR3 is 13 residues. The V gene end was trimmed by 5 bases and the J gene end by 7 bases; junction bases not matched to a gene: 3.